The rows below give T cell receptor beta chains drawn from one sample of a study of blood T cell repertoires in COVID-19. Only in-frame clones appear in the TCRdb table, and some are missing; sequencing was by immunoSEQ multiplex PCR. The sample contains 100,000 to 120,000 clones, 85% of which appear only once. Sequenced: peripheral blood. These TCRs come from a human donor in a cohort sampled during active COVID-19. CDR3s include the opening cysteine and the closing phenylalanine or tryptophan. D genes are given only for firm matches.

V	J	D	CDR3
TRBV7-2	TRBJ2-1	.	CASTLSTAGNEQFF
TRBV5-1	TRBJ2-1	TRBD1	CASSSEQGRTEQFF
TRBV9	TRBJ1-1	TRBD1	CASSLRTGSDTEAFF
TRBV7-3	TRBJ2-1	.	CASSLDSYNEQFF
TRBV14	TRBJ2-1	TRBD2	CASSPQRGGYNEQFF
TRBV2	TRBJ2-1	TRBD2	CASSDLAGGEGEQFF
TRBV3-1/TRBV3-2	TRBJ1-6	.	CASSQDPYSPLHF
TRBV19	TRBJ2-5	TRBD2	CASRLAGAKETQYF
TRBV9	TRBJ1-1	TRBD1	CASSAGTGGNTEAFF
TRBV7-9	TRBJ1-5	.	CASSLGGEWGNQPQHF
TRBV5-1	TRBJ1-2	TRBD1	CASSLGDRDYGYTF
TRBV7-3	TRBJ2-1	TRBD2	CASSSQRGTYNEQFF
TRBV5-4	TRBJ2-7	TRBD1	CASSSSGTGPYEQYF
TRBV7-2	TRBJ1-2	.	CASSFSTDSYGYTF
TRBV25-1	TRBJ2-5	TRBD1	CASSYERTGQETQYF
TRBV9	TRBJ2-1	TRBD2	CASSAGLAGGRWANEQFF
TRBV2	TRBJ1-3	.	CASSPRPSSGNTIYF
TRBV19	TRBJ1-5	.	CASGFRPQHF
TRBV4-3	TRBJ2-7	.	CASSQSTTGSIGEQYF
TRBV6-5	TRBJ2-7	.	CASRLPGGNEQYF
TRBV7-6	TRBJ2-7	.	CASSFVENEQYF
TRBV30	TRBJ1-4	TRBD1	CAWTEGTGDEKLFF
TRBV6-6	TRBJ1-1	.	CASAKGAEAFF
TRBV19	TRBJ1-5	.	CASKTVLYSNQPQHF
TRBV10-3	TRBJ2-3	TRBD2	CATAGGGTSGTDTQYF
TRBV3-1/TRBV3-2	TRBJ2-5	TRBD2	CASTGPDYQRGGETQYF
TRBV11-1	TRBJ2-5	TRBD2	CASIQGRSGGGETQYF
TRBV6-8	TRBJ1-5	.	CASNLSEPQHF
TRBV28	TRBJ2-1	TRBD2	CASSFLSGGPYNEQFF
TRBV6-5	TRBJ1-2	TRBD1	CASSYATGDNYGYTF